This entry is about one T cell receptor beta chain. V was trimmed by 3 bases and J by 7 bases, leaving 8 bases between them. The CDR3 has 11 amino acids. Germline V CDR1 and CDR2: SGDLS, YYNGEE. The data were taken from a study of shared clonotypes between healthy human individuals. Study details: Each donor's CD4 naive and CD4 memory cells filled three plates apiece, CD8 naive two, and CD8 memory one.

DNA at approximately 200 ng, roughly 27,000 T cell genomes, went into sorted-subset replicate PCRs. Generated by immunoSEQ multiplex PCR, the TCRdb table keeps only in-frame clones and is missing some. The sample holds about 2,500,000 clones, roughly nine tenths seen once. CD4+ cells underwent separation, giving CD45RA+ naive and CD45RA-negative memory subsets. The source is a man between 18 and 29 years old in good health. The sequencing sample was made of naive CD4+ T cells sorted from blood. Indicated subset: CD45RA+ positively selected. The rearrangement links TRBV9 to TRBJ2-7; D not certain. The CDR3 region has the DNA TGTGCCAGCAGCGAAGTTTTGGAGCAGTACTTC. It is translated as CASSEVLEQYF.